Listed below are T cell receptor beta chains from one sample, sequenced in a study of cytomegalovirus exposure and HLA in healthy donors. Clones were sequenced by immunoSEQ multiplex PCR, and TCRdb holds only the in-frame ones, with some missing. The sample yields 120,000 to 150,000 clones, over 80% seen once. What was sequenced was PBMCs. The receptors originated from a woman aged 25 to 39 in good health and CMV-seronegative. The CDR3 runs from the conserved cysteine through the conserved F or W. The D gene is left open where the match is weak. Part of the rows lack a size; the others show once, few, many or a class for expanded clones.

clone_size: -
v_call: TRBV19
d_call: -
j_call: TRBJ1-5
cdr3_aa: CASKVWADQPQPQHF
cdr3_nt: TGTGCCAGTAAGGTATGGGCAGATCAGCCGCAACCCCAGCATTTT

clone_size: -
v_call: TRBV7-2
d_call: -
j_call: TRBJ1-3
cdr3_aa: CASSLFKPRDSSGNTIYF
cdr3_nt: TGTGCCAGCAGCCTATTTAAGCCCAGGGATTCCTCTGGAAACACCATATATTTT

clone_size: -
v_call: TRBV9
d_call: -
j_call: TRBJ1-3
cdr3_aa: CASSVDRGNTIYF
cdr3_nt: TGTGCCAGCAGCGTAGACAGGGGAAACACCATATATTTT

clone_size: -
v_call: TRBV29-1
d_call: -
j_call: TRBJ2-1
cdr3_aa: CSVEGEPYNEQFF
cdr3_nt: TGCAGCGTTGAAGGGGAGCCCTACAATGAGCAGTTCTTC

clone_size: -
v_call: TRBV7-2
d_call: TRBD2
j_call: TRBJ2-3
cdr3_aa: CASSVYLAGGPDTQYF
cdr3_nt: TGTGCCAGCAGCGTTTACCTAGCGGGGGGCCCCGATACGCAGTATTTT

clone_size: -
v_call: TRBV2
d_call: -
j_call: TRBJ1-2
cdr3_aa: CASSEMGRNYGYTF
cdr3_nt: TGTGCCAGCAGTGAAATGGGCAGAAACTATGGCTACACCTTC

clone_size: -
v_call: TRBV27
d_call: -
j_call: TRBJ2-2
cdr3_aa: CASRPIGGTGELFF
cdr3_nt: TGTGCCAGCAGGCCTATTGGAGGGACCGGGGAGCTGTTTTTT

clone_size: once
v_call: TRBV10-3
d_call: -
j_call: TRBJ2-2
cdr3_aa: CAISDFLRARGQFTGELFF
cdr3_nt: TGTGCCATCAGTGATTTCCTGAGGGCTCGAGGCCAATTCACCGGGGAGCTGTTTTTT

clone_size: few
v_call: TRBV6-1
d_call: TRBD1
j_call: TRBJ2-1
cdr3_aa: CASSGGTGGHNEQFF
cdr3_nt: TGTGCCAGCAGTGGTGGGACAGGGGGCCACAATGAGCAGTTCTTC

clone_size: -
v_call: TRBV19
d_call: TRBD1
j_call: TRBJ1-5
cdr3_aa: CASRRDRDNQPQHF
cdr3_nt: TGTGCCAGTAGGAGAGACAGGGACAATCAGCCCCAGCATTTT

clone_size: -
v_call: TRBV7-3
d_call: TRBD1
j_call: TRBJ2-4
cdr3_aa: CASSVTGGWAKNIQYF
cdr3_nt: TGTGCCAGCAGCGTGACAGGGGGCTGGGCCAAAAACATTCAGTACTTC

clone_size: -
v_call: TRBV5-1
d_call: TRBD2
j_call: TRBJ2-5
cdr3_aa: CASSRGTSGRMGTQYF
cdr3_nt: TGCGCCAGCAGCCGAGGGACTAGCGGGAGGATGGGGACCCAGTACTTC

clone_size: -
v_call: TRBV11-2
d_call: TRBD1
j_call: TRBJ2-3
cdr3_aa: CASSFGTRQGADTQYF
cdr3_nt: TGTGCCAGCAGCTTCGGAACGCGACAGGGGGCAGATACGCAGTATTTT

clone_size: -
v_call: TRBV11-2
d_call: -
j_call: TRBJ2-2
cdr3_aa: CASSSLLRGIGELFF
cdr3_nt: TGTGCCAGCAGCTCTTTGCTACGCGGAATCGGGGAGCTGTTTTTT

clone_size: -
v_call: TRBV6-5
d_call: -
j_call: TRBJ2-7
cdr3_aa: CASSYRPYYEQYF
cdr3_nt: TGTGCCAGCAGTTACCGCCCTTACTACGAGCAGTACTTC

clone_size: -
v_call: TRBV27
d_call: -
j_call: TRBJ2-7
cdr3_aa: CASSVQGNRPYEQYF
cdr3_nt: TGTGCCAGCAGTGTACAGGGAAACAGACCCTACGAGCAGTACTTC

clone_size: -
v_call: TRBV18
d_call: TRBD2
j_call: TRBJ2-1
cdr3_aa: CASSLGPPGGHGEQFF
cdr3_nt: TGTGCCAGCTCCCTGGGACCCCCGGGGGGGCACGGTGAGCAGTTCTTC

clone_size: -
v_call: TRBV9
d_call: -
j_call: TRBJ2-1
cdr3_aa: CASSVGGDSYNEQFF
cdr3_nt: TGTGCCAGCAGCGTAGGGGGGGACTCCTACAATGAGCAGTTCTTC

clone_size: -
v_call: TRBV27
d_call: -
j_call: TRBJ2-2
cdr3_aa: CASSLAPGELFF
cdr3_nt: TGTGCCAGCAGCCTGGCCCCCGGGGAGCTGTTTTTT

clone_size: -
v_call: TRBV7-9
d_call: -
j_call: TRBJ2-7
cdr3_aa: CASSYGGLGDEQYF
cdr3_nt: TGTGCCAGCAGTTATGGGGGGTTGGGGGACGAGCAGTACTTC

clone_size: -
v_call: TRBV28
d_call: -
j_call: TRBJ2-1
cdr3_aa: CASSTYQWGDHNEQFF
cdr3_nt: TGTGCCAGCAGTACCTACCAGTGGGGGGATCACAATGAGCAGTTCTTC

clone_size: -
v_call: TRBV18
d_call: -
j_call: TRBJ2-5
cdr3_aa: CASSQEDGETQYF
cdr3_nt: TGTGCCAGCTCACAGGAGGATGGAGAGACCCAGTACTTC

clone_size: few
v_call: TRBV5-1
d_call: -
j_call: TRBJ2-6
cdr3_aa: CASSLAPLTGANVLTF
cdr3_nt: TGCGCCAGCAGCTTAGCACCCTTGACTGGGGCCAACGTCCTGACTTTC

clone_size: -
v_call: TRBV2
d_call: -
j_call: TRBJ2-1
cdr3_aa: CASRVQWAIYNEQFF
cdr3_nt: TGTGCCAGCAGGGTACAGTGGGCGATCTACAATGAGCAGTTCTTC

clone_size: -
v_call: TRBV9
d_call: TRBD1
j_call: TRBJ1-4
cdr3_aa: CASTGQGDEKLFF
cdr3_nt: TGTGCCAGCACCGGACAGGGGGATGAAAAACTGTTTTTT

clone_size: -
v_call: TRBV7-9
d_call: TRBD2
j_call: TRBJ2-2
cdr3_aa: CASSAGTSGEYTGELFF
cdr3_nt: TGTGCCAGCAGCGCGGGGACTAGCGGGGAATACACCGGGGAGCTGTTTTTT

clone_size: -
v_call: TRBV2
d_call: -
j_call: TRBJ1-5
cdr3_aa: CASSVRGRPGPQHF
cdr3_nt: TGTGCCAGCAGTGTAAGGGGCCGACCCGGGCCCCAGCATTTT

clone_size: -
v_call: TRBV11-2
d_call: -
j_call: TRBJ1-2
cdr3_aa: CASSTFGSDYGYTF
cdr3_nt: TGTGCCAGCAGCACTTTCGGGTCAGACTATGGCTACACCTTC

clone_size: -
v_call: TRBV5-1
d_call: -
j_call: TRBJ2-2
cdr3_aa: CASSLSQYTGELFF
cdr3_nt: TGCGCCAGCAGCTTGTCCCAATACACCGGGGAGCTGTTTTTT

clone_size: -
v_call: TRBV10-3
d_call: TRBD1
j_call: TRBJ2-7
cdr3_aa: CASFPGQGAYEQYF
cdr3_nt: TGTGCCAGCTTCCCCGGACAGGGGGCTTACGAGCAGTACTTC

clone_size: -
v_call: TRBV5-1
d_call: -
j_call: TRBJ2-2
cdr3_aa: CASSLGGNAGTGELFF
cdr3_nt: TGCGCCAGCAGCTTGGGAGGGAACGCGGGCACCGGGGAGCTGTTTTTT

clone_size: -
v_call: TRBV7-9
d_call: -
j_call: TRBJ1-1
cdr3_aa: CASSLSLGGMNTEAFF
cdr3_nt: TGTGCCAGCAGCTTAAGTCTAGGAGGAATGAACACTGAAGCTTTCTTT

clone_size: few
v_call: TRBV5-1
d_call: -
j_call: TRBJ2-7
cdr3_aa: CASSLGLGHPLSYEQYF
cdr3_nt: TGCGCCAGCAGCTTGGGCTTAGGACACCCATTATCCTACGAGCAGTACTTC

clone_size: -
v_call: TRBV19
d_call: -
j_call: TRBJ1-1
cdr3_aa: CATSVGPGVNTEAFF
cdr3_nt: TGTGCCACCAGTGTGGGTCCAGGGGTGAACACTGAAGCTTTCTTT

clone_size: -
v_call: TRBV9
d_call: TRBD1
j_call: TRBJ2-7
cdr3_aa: CASSFGQAYYEQYF
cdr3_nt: TGTGCCAGCAGCTTCGGACAGGCCTACTACGAGCAGTACTTC

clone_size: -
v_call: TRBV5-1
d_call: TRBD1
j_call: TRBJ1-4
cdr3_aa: CASSLWGQGRTNEKLFF
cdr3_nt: TGCGCCAGCAGCTTGTGGGGACAGGGGCGGACTAATGAAAAACTGTTTTTT

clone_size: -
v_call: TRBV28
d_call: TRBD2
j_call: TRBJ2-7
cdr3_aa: CASSSALAESSYEQYF
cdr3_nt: TGTGCCAGCAGTTCAGCACTAGCGGAGAGCTCCTACGAGCAGTACTTC

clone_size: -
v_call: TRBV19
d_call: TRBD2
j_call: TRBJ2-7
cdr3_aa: CASSTGTSPRTYEQYF
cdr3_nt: TGTGCCAGTAGTACCGGGACTAGTCCGAGAACCTACGAGCAGTACTTC

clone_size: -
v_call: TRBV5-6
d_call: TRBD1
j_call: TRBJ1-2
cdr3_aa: CASSFMEGASYGYTF
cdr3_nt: TGTGCCAGCAGCTTTATGGAGGGGGCGAGCTATGGCTACACCTTC

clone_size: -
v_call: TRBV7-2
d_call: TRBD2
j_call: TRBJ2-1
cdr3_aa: CASSHSSGVSYNEQFF
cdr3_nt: TGTGCCAGCAGCCATTCTAGCGGCGTCTCCTACAATGAGCAGTTCTTC

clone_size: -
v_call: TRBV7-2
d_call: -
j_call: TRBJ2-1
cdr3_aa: CASSSLGAYNEQFF
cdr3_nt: TGTGCCAGCAGCTCGCTCGGGGCCTACAATGAGCAGTTCTTC

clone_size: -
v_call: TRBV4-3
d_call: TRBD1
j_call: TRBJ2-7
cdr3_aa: CASSQDGRGTGSYEQYF
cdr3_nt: TGCGCCAGCAGCCAAGATGGGCGCGGGACAGGGTCTTACGAGCAGTACTTC

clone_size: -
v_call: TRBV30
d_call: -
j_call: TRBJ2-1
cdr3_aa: CAWSVRGAKFKVF
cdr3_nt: TGTGCCTGGAGTGTACGGGGGGCCAAGTTTAAAGTCTTC

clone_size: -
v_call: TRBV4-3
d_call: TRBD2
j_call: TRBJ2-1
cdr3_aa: CASSTYTSGGYNEQFF
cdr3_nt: TGCGCCAGCAGCACCTATACTAGCGGGGGCTACAATGAGCAGTTCTTC

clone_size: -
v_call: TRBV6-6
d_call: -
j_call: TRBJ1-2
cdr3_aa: CASSYSTGHRYGYTF
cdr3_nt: TGTGCCAGCAGTTACTCGACGGGACACCGCTATGGCTACACCTTC

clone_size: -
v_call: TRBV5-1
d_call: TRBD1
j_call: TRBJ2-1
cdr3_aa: CASSPGTGGDEQFF
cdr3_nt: TGCGCCAGCAGTCCCGGGACAGGGGGCGATGAGCAGTTCTTC